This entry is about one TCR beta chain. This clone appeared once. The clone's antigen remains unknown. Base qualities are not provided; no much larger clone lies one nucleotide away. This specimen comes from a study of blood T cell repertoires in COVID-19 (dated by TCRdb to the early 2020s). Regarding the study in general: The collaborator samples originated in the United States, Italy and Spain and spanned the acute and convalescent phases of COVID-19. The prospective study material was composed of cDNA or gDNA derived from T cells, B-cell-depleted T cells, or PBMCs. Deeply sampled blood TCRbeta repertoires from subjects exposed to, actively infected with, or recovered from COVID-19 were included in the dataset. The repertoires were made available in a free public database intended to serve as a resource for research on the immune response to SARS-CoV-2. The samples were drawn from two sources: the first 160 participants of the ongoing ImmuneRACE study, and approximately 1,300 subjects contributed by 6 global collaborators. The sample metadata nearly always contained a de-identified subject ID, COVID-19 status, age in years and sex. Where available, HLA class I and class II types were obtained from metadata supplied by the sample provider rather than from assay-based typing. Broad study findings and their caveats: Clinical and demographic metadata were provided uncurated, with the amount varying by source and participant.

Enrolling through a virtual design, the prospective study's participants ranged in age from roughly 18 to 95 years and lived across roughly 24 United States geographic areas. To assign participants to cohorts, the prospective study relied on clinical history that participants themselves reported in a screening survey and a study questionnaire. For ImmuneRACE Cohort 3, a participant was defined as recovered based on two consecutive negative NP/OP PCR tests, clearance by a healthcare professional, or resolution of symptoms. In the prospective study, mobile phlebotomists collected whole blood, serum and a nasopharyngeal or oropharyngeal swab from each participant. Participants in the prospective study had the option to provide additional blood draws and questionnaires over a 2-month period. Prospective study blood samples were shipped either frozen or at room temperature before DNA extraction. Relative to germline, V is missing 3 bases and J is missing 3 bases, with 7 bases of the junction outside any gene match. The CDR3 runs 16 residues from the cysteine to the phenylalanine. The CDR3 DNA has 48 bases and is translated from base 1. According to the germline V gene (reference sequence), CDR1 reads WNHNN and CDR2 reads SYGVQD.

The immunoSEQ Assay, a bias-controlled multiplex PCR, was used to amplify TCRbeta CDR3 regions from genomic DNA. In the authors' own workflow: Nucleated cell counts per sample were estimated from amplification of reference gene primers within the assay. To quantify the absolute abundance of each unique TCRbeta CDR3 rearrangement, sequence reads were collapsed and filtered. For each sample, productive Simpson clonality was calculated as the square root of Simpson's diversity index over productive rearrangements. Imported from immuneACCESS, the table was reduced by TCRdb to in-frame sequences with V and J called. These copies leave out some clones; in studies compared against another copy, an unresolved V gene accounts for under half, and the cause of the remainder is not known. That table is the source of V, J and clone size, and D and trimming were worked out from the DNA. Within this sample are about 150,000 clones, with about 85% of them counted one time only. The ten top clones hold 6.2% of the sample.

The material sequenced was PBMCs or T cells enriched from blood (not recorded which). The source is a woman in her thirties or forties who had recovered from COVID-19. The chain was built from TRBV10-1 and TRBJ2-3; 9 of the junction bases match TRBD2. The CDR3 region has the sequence CASSDLGGGATDTQYF. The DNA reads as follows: TGCGCCAGCAGTGATCTAGGCGGGGGGGCAACAGATACGCAGTATTTT.